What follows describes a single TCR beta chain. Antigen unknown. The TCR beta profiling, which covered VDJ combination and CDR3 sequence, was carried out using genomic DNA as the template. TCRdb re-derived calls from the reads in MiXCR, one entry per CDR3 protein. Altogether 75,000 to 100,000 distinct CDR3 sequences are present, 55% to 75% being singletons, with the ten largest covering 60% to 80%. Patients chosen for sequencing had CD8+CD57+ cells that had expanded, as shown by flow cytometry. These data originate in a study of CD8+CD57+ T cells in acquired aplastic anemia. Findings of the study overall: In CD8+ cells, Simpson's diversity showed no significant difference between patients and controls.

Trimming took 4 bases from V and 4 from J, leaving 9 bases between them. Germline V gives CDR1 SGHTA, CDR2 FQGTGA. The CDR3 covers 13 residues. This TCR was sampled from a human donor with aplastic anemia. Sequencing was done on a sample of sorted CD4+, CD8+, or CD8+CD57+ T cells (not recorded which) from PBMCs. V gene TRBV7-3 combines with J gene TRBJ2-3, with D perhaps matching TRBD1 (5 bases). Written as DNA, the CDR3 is TGTGCCAGCAGCTCGCAGGGTGCAGATACGCAGTATTTT. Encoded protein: CASSSQGADTQYF. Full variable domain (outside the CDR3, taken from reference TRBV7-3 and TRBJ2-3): GAGVSQTPSNKVTEKGKYVELRCDPISGHTALYWYRQSLGQGPEFLIYFQGTGAADDSGLPNDRFFAVRPEGSVSTLKIQRTERGDSAVYLCASSSQGADTQYFGPGTRLTVL.